One sample yielded the 17 T cell receptor beta chains listed below, sequenced in a study of T cell responses to AZD1222 COVID-19 vaccine. Repertoires were generated with immunoSEQ multiplex PCR, while TCRdb's copy carries only in-frame clones and drops some. This table has 15,000 to 20,000 clones, around nine tenths appearing once. Sequenced material: peripheral blood, taken 28 days after the second AZD1222 dose. All receptors come from an adult who received the AZD1222 COVID-19 vaccine.

This chain joins TRBV10-3 and TRBJ2-1; no clear D. V lost 6 bases and J 4 bases, leaving 13 bases between the germline ends. Germline V gives CDR1 ENHRY, CDR2 SYGVKD. CDR3 length: 14 amino acids. The DNA of the CDR3 is TGTGCCATCAGCCGGAGTAGCAGATACAATGAGCAGTTCTTC. Protein product: CAISRSSRYNEQFF.

The chain recombines TRBV19 with TRBJ2-2, with a tentative D call TRBD1 (6 bases). There are 15 residues in the CDR3. Germline assignment: CDR1 LNHDA and CDR2 SQIVND (reference sequence). V lost 5 bases to trimming and J lost 5 bases, with 15 bases between them. Here the CDR3 reads CASSFQGRWTGELFF. The CDR3, as DNA: TGTGCCAGTAGTTTCCAGGGGCGGTGGACCGGGGAGCTGTTTTTT. Full variable domain (missing parts from reference TRBV19 and TRBJ2-2): DGGITQSPKYLFRKEGQNVTLSCEQNLNHDAMYWYRQDPGQGLRLIYYSQIVNDFQKGDIAEGYSVSREKKESFPLTVTSAQKNPTAFYLCASSFQGRWTGELFFGEGSRLTVL.

This chain links TRBV19 with TRBJ2-1; D is perhaps TRBD1 (5 bases). Germline V lookup: CDR1 LNHDA, CDR2 SQIVND (reference sequence). The CDR3 is made up of 13 amino acids. V lost 6 bases and J 8 bases, leaving 14 bases between the germline ends. The CDR3 region has the DNA TGTGCCAGTAGCCCCTCCCAGGGCGATGAGCAGTTCTTC. This codes for CASSPSQGDEQFF.

The V call is TRBV18, the J call TRBJ2-5, with D unresolved. CDR3 size: 14 residues. V lost 5 bases and J lost 0, with 10 bases in between. The germline CDR1 and CDR2 sequences are KGHSH and LQKENI. This chain's CDR3 is CASSKDTDQETQYF. The CDR3 nucleotides are TGTGCCAGCTCAAAAGACACGGACCAAGAGACCCAGTACTTC.

The chain combines TRBV30 with TRBJ1-1; no reliable D call. The germline V gene has CDR1 GTSNPN and CDR2 SVGIG (reference sequence). The CDR3 runs 11 residues. V was cut by 4 bases and J by 0 bases, with 3 bases left in between. The CDR3 protein is CAWTLNTEAFF. CDR3 coding DNA: TGTGCCTGGACTCTGAACACTGAAGCTTTCTTT.

The rearrangement uses TRBV5-1 and TRBJ1-1; TRBD1 aligns across 10 bases. The junction had 3 bases not matched to a gene; V was cut back by 0 bases and J by 1 base. CDR1 and CDR2 (germline): SGHRS, YFSETQ. This CDR3 has 16 residues. The CDR3 spells CASSLGDRGQNTEAFF. Here the CDR3 DNA reads TGCGCCAGCAGCTTGGGGGACAGGGGCCAGAACACTGAAGCTTTCTTT.

The chain carries TRBV29-1 and TRBJ2-5; D not certain. From germline, CDR1 is SQVTM and CDR2 ANQGSEA. The V end lost 7 bases, the J end lost 3 bases, and 6 bases lay between the germline ends. The CDR3 length is 10 residues. The CDR3 loop is CSGAEETQYF. CDR3 sequence (DNA): TGCAGCGGGGCAGAAGAGACCCAGTACTTC.

This clone was seen once. This chain connects TRBV28 to TRBJ2-7; 9 nucleotides agree with TRBD2. After removal of 7 bases from V and 3 bases from J, the junction contained 7 bases not matched to a gene. The V gene's germline CDR1 is MDHEN and CDR2 SYDVKM. There are 14 residues in the CDR3. The CDR3 loop reads CASKRLAGIYEQYF. CDR3 bases: TGTGCCAGCAAGAGGCTAGCGGGAATCTACGAGCAGTACTTC. Complete variable domain (other parts from reference TRBV28 and TRBJ2-7): DVKVTQSSRYLVKRTGEKVFLECVQDMDHENMFWYRQDPGLGLRLIYFSYDVKMKEKGDIPEGYSVSREKKERFSLILESASTNQTSMYLCASKRLAGIYEQYFGPGTRLTVT.

The chain links TRBV2 to TRBJ1-2; 8 bases are shared with TRBD1. Trimming at V came to 8 bases and at J to 7 bases, leaving 9 bases not matched to a gene. The germline CDR1 and CDR2 sequences are SNHLY and FYNNEI. The CDR3 is 13 residues long. The CDR3 DNA sequence: TGTGCCAGCCCAAACGGACAGGGTATTGGCTACACCTTC. It is translated as CASPNGQGIGYTF. The complete variable domain, with remaining parts taken from reference TRBV2 and TRBJ1-2, reads EPEVTQTPSHQVTQMGQEVILRCVPISNHLYFYWYRQILGQKVEFLVSFYNNEISEKSEIFDDQFSVERPDGSNFTLKIRSTKLEDSAMYFCASPNGQGIGYTFGSGTRLTVV.

The chain links TRBV19 to TRBJ2-1; D not certain. Trimming left V 0 bases short and J 2 bases short, with 5 bases between. This CDR3 comprises 14 residues. Germline V gene data show CDR1 as LNHDA and CDR2 as SQIVND (reference sequence). CDR3 in amino acids: CASSIDTAYNEQFF. The DNA for the CDR3 is TGTGCCAGTAGTATAGATACGGCCTACAATGAGCAGTTCTTC.

The chain recombines TRBV28 with TRBJ2-7; 7 nucleotides align to TRBD1. The CDR3 runs to 13 residues. V gave up 8 bases and J gave up 6 bases; unmatched junction bases: 10. Germline V CDR1 and CDR2: MDHEN, SYDVKM. The CDR3 DNA reads TGTGCCAGCGGCTCAGGGGGATTGGTCGAGCAGTACGTC. This translates into CASGSGGLVEQYV.

The chain is built from TRBV6-5 and TRBJ1-1; unclear D gene. The germline V gene encodes CDR1 MNHEY and CDR2 SVGAGI. V was pared by 3 bases and J by 7 bases, with 15 bases between. The CDR3 has 14 residues. The CDR3 coding sequence is TGTGCCAGCAGTTATAGGGCGGGCACTAATGAAGCTTTCTTT. This encodes CASSYRAGTNEAFF.

In this sample, this clone turned up a few times. This rearrangement joins TRBV7-3 to TRBJ2-7; the D gene is possibly TRBD1 (5 bases). The V and J ends lost 5 bases and 2 bases respectively, with 10 bases between them. Germline assignment: CDR1 SGHTA and CDR2 FQGTGA. The CDR3 consists of 13 residues. The CDR3 bases are TGTGCCAGCAGCCAAGACAGTACCTACGAGCAGTACTTC. It encodes CASSQDSTYEQYF.

This chain's CDR3 is CASSPGRVGDTQYF. The CDR3 DNA reads TGTGCCAGCAGCCCAGGACGGGTGGGAGATACGCAGTATTTT. The chain combines TRBV7-9 with TRBJ2-3; D is uncertain. With 5 bases removed from V and 5 bases from J, the gap between germline ends came to 14 bases. This CDR3 has 14 residues. Germline loops: CDR1 SEHNR, CDR2 FQNEAQ (reference sequence).

The V call is TRBV5-5, the J call TRBJ2-3, with 8 bases aligning to TRBD2. Trimming removed 0 bases from V and 1 base from J; junction bases left unmatched: 4. Germline CDR1 and CDR2: SGHKS and YYEKEE (reference sequence). This CDR3 has 16 residues. CDR3 DNA: TGTGCCAGCAGCTTGGGGAGTAGCGGGGGCACAGATACGCAGTATTTT. This sequence encodes CASSLGSSGGTDTQYF.

The chain is built from TRBV6-1 and TRBJ2-1; the D is unclear. Germline V lookup: CDR1 MNHNS, CDR2 SASEGT. This CDR3 spans 15 amino acids. V was cut by 3 bases and J by 4 bases, with 13 bases left in between. The CDR3 nucleotides are TGTGCCAGCAGTGAGCAGGCACTCCGTTACAATGAGCAGTTCTTC. It translates to CASSEQALRYNEQFF.

J is TRBJ2-5 and V is TRBV28, with no clear D. Germline CDR1 MDHEN, CDR2 SYDVKM. With 3 bases removed from V and 1 base from J, the gap between germline ends came to 12 bases. The CDR3 consists of 15 residues. CDR3 region: CASSFPWAGQETQYF. CDR3 DNA sequence: TGTGCCAGCAGTTTCCCTTGGGCAGGCCAAGAGACCCAGTACTTC.